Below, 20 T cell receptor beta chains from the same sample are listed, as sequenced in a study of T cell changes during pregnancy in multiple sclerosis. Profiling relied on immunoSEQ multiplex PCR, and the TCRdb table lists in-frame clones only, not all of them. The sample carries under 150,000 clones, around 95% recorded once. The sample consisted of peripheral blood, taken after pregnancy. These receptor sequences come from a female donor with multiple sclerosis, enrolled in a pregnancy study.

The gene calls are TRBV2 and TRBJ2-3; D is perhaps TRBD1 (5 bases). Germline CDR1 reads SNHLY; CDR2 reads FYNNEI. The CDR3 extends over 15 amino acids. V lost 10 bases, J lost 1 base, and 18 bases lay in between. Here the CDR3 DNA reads TGTGCCACCATAGCCCAGGGTATCGGCACAGATACGCAGTATTTT. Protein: CATIAQGIGTDTQYF.

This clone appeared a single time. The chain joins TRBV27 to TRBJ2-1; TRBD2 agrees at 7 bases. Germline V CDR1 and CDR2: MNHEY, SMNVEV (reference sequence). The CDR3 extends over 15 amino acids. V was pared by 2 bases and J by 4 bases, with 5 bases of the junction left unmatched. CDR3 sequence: CASSLGLADYNEQFF. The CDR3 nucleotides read TGTGCCAGCAGTTTAGGGCTAGCGGATTACAATGAGCAGTTCTTC.

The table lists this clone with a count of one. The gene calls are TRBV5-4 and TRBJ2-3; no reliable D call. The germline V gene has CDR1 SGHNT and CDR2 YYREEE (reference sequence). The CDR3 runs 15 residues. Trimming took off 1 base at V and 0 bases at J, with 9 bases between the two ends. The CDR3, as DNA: TGTGCCAGCAGCTTGCGTGGTCGGAGCACAGATACGCAGTATTTT. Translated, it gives CASSLRGRSTDTQYF. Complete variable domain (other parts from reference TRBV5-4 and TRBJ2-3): ETGVTQSPTHLIKTRGQQVTLRCSSQSGHNTVSWYQQALGQGPQFIFQYYREEENGRGNFPPRFSGLQFPNYSSELNVNALELDDSALYLCASSLRGRSTDTQYFGPGTRLTVL.

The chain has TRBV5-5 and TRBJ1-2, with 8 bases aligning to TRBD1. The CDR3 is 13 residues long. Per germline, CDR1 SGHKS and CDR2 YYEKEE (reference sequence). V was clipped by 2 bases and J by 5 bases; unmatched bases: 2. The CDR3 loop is CASSFGTGYGYTF. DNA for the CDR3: TGTGCCAGCAGCTTCGGGACAGGATATGGCTACACCTTC.

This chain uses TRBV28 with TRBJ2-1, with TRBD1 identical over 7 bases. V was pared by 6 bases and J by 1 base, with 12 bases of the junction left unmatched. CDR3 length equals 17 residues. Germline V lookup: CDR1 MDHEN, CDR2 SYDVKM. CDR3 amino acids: CASRPPGGRGSYNEQFF. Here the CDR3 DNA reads TGTGCCAGCAGACCCCCAGGGGGTCGAGGGTCCTACAATGAGCAGTTCTTC.

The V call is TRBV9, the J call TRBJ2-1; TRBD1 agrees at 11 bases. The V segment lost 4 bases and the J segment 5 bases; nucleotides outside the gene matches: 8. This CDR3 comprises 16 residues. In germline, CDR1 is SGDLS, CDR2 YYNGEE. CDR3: CASSPRTGGVHNEQFF. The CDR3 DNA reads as TGTGCCAGCAGCCCGAGGACAGGGGGCGTCCACAATGAGCAGTTCTTC.

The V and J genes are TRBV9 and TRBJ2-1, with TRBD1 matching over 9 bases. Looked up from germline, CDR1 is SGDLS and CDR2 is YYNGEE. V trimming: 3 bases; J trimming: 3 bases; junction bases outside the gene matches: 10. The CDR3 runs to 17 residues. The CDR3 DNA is TGTGCCAGCAGCGCCACTGTAGGGACAGGGATCTACAATGAGCAGTTCTTC. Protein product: CASSATVGTGIYNEQFF.

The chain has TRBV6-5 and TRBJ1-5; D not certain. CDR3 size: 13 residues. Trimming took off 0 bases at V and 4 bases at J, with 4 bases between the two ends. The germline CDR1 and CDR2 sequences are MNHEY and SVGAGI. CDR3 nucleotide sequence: TGTGCCAGCAGTTACTCCCAGAATCAGCCCCAGCATTTT. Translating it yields CASSYSQNQPQHF.

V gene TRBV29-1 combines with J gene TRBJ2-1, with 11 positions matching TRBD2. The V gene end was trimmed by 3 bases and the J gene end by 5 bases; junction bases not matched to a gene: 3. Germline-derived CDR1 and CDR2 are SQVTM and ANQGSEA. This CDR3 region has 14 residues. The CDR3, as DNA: TGCAGCGTTGAGGGGACTAGCGGTAACAATGAGCAGTTCTTC. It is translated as CSVEGTSGNNEQFF.

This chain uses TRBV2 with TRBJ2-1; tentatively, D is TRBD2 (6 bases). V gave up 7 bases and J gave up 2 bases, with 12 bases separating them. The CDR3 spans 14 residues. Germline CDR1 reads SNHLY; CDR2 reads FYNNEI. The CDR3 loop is CASNGLATYNEQFF. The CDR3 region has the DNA TGTGCCAGCAACGGGCTAGCGACCTACAATGAGCAGTTCTTC.

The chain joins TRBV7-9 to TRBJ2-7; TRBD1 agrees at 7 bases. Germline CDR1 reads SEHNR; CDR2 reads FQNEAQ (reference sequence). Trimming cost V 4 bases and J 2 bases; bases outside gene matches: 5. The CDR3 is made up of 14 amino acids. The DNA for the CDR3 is TGTGCCAGCAGCTCCGGGACAGCCCCCTACGAGCAGTACTTC. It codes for CASSSGTAPYEQYF.

This CDR3 is CASSSAGVHEQYF. The CDR3 DNA reads as TGTGCCAGCAGTTCGGCAGGGGTCCACGAGCAGTACTTC. The rearrangement links TRBV27 to TRBJ2-7, with D maybe TRBD1 (6 bases). V was cut by 4 bases and J by 5 bases, with 12 bases left in between. This CDR3 is 13 amino acids long. Germline V gives CDR1 MNHEY, CDR2 SMNVEV (reference sequence).

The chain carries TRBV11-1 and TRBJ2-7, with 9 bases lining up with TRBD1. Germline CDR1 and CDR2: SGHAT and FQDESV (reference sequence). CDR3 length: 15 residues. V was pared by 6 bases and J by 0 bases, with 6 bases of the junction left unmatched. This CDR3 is CASRPTGGISYEQYF. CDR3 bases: TGTGCCAGCAGACCGACAGGGGGTATCTCCTACGAGCAGTACTTC.

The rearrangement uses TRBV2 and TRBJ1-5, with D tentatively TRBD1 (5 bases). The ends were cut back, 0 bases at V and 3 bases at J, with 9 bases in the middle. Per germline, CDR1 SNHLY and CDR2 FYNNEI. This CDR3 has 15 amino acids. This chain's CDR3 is CASSEARAHNQPQHF. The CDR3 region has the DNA TGTGCCAGCAGTGAAGCCAGGGCCCACAATCAGCCCCAGCATTTT.

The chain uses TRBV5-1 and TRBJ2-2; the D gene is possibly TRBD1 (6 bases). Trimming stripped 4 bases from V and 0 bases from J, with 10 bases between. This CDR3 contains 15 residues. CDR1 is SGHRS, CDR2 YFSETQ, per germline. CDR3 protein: CASSRDIPNTGELFF. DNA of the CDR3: TGCGCCAGCAGCCGGGACATACCGAACACCGGGGAGCTGTTTTTT.

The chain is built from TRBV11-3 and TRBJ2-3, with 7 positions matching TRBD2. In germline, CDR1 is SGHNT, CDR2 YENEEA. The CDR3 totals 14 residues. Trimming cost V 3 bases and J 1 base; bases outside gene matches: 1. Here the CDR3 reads CASSLGGGTDTQYF. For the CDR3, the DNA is TGTGCCAGCAGCTTGGGAGGGGGCACAGATACGCAGTATTTT.

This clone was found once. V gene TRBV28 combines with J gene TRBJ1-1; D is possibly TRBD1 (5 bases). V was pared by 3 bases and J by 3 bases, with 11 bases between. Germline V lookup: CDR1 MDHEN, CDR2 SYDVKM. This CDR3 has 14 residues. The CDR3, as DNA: TGTGCCAGCAGTTTTTTGGGGACTTACACTGAAGCTTTCTTT. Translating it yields CASSFLGTYTEAFF.

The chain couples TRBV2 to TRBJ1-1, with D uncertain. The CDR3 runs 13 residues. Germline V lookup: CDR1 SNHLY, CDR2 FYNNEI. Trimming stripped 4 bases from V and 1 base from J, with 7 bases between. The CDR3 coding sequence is TGTGCCAGCAGTGCGACTCCGAACACTGAAGCTTTCTTT. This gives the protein CASSATPNTEAFF. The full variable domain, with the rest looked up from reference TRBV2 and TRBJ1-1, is EPEVTQTPSHQVTQMGQEVILRCVPISNHLYFYWYRQILGQKVEFLVSFYNNEISEKSEIFDDQFSVERPDGSNFTLKIRSTKLEDSAMYFCASSATPNTEAFFGQGTRLTVV.

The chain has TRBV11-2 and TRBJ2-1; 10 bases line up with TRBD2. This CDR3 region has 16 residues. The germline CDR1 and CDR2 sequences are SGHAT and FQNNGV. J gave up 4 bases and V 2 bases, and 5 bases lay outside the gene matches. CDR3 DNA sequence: TGTGCCAGCAGCTTACTCACTAGCGGGAATTACAATGAGCAGTTCTTC. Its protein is CASSLLTSGNYNEQFF.

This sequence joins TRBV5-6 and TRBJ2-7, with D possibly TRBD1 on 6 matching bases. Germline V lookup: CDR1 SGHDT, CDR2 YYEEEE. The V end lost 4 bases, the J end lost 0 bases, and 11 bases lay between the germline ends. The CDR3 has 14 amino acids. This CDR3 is CASSPGQFSYEQYF. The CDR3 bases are TGTGCCAGCAGCCCCGGACAGTTCTCCTACGAGCAGTACTTC. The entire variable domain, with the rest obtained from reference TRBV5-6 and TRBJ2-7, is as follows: DAGVTQSPTHLIKTRGQQVTLRCSPKSGHDTVSWYQQALGQGPQFIFQYYEEEERQRGNFPDRFSGHQFPNYSSELNVNALLLGDSALYLCASSPGQFSYEQYFGPGTRLTVT.